These 21 T cell receptor beta chains originate from one sample sequenced in a study of response to subunit inactivated influenza vaccine. TCRdb processed the RT-PCR reads anew with MiXCR; each CDR3 protein has one entry. This sample has more than 700,000 distinct CDR3 sequences; less than 25% occur once, and the top ten carry roughly 10%. Here the sequenced sample was PBMCs from blood, taken 4 to 6 days after vaccination. All receptors derive from a man aged 50-60 years who received an inactivated influenza vaccine.

This clonotype was picked up a small number of times. The V call is TRBV5-1, the J call TRBJ2-7, with D perhaps TRBD1 or TRBD2 (5 bases each). V was shortened by 0 bases and J by 9 bases, with 19 bases between the two germline ends. Germline CDR1 SGHRS, CDR2 YFSETQ. The CDR3 is 15 residues long. CDR3 bases: TGCGCCAGCAGCTTGGATCCCCAGGGAGCGCGGGTGCAGTACTTC. It yields the protein CASSLDPQGARVQYF.

This clonotype was picked up a small number of times. This chain uses TRBV20-1 with TRBJ2-3; no firm D call. Germline V lookup: CDR1 DFQATT, CDR2 SNEGSKA (reference sequence). The ends were cut back, 6 bases at V and 2 bases at J, with 15 bases in the middle. The CDR3 covers 14 residues. The CDR3 nucleotides read TGCAGTGCAGGACCGCCGGGCCTCACAGATACGCAGTATTTT. Translated: CSAGPPGLTDTQYF.

The chain uses TRBV9 and TRBJ2-5; perhaps TRBD1 as D (5 bases). Trimming took 4 bases from V and 5 from J, leaving 18 bases between them. CDR1 and CDR2 (germline): SGDLS, YYNGEE. CDR3 length: 15 amino acids. CDR3 sequence reads: CASSSAADRPETQYF. DNA for the CDR3: TGTGCCAGCAGCAGCGCCGCCGACAGACCGGAGACCCAGTACTTC.

The sample holds a few counts of this clonotype. The genes are TRBV15 and TRBJ2-1; 7 nucleotides align to TRBD1. Germline V gene lookup returns CDR1 LNHNV and CDR2 YYDKDF (reference sequence). The CDR3 has 15 residues. V was clipped by 4 bases and J by 6 bases; unmatched bases: 9. CDR3 DNA: TGTGCCACCAGCAATCTCCGACAGGGCGGCAATGAGCAGTTCTTC. Encoded protein: CATSNLRQGGNEQFF.

This clonotype was observed at least ten times. This sequence joins TRBV20-1 and TRBJ2-7, with 8 bases matching TRBD2. The germline gives CDR1 DFQATT, CDR2 SNEGSKA (reference sequence). CDR3 length: 15 residues. J gave up 4 bases and V 3 bases, and 11 bases lay outside the gene matches. CDR3 residues: CSASDVSGIYYEQYF. DNA for the CDR3: TGCAGTGCTAGTGATGTTAGCGGGATCTATTACGAGCAGTACTTC.

This clonotype turned up a few times. This sequence joins TRBV27 and TRBJ1-6, with 7 bases fitting TRBD1. CDR1 and CDR2 from the germline V gene are MNHEY and SMNVEV (reference sequence). V lost 6 bases, J lost 8 bases, and 10 bases stayed unmatched. The CDR3 has 15 residues. CDR3 DNA: TGTGCCAGCAGCCGAATGGGACAGATGGATTCACCCCTCCACTTT. Residues: CASSRMGQMDSPLHF.

This clonotype was observed many times. This chain connects TRBV5-6 to TRBJ1-2, with 7 nucleotides matching TRBD1. CDR1 is SGHDT and CDR2 is YYEEEE in the germline V gene. J lost 4 bases, V lost 7 bases, and 10 bases had no gene match. This CDR3 spans 14 amino acids. The DNA for the CDR3 is TGTGCCAGCGGTACAGGGGTCTCTTCCTATGGCTACACCTTC. As protein: CASGTGVSSYGYTF.

The rearrangement joins TRBV6-5 to TRBJ2-7; D is unresolved. V was shortened by 6 bases and J by 6 bases, with 12 bases between the two germline ends. CDR1 is MNHEY, CDR2 SVGAGI, per germline. The CDR3 sequence is 12 residues long. As DNA, the CDR3 is TGTGCCAGCAGAAAAACCCCGGGCGAGCAGTACTTC. This gives the protein CASRKTPGEQYF.

This clonotype was recorded at least ten times. The chain uses TRBV5-1 and TRBJ1-4; tentatively, D is TRBD1 (6 bases). The CDR3 contains 15 residues. Germline assignment: CDR1 SGHRS and CDR2 YFSETQ. Trimming stripped 0 bases from V and 7 bases from J, with 13 bases between. CDR3 bases: TGCGCCAGCAGCTTGGCAGGGGCGCGTGGTGAAAAACTGTTTTTT. Translated: CASSLAGARGEKLFF.

This clonotype appeared a few times. This chain links TRBV12-3 or TRBV12-4 with TRBJ1-1, with 8 bases aligning to TRBD1. V lost 6 bases, J lost 10 bases, and 7 bases stayed unmatched. This CDR3 is 12 amino acids long. For the CDR3, the DNA is TGTGCCAGCAGGTTACCGGACAGGGTAGCTTTCTTT. This codes for CASRLPDRVAFF.

This rearrangement joins TRBV5-1 to TRBJ2-7, with D possibly being TRBD2 (5 bases). V was pared by 5 bases and J by 2 bases, with 14 bases between. The length of the CDR3 is 14 residues. Germline loops: CDR1 SGHRS, CDR2 YFSETQ. The CDR3 region has the DNA TGCGCCAGCAGAAGTCAGACTACGACCTACGAGCAGTACTTC. Translated: CASRSQTTTYEQYF.

The chain combines TRBV10-3 with TRBJ1-5, with D perhaps TRBD1 (6 bases). The ends were cut back, 5 bases at V and 3 bases at J, with 11 bases in the middle. The CDR3 length is 14 residues. Germline V gene sequence: CDR1 ENHRY, CDR2 SYGVKD. This chain's CDR3 is CAISSRTDNQPQHF. Written as DNA, the CDR3 is TGTGCCATCAGTAGTCGGACAGACAATCAGCCCCAGCATTTT.

This chain uses TRBV18 with TRBJ2-1, with unresolved D. Per the germline V gene, CDR1 is KGHSH and CDR2 is LQKENI. The CDR3 loop spans 13 amino acids. V was cut by 2 bases and J by 5 bases, with 7 bases left in between. The DNA for the CDR3 is TGTGCCAGCTCACCATGGCAACACAATGAGCAGTTCTTC. Residues: CASSPWQHNEQFF.

This clonotype came up once. V and J are TRBV3-1 and TRBJ1-5, with D perhaps TRBD1 (5 bases). Trimming left V 2 bases short and J 7 bases short, with 9 bases between. Looked up from germline, CDR1 is LGHDT and CDR2 is YNNKEL (reference sequence). The CDR3 spans 13 residues. CDR3 region: CASSQQGGQPQHF. Written as DNA, the CDR3 is TGTGCCAGCAGCCAACAGGGAGGGCAGCCCCAGCATTTT. The full variable domain, completed using reference TRBV3-1 and TRBJ1-5, is DTAVSQTPKYLVTQMGNDKSIKCEQNLGHDTMYWYKQDSKKFLKIMFSYNNKELIINETVPNRFSPKSPDKAHLNLHINSLELGDSAVYFCASSQQGGQPQHFGDGTRLSIL.

This clonotype was counted ten times or more. V is TRBV10-3 and J is TRBJ2-1; 11 bases are shared with TRBD2. With 0 bases clipped from V and 4 bases from J, the junction kept 5 bases outside the gene matches. CDR1 and CDR2 from the germline V gene are ENHRY and SYGVKD. This CDR3 spans 17 amino acids. CDR3 in DNA: TGTGCCATCAGTGAGTCGATGAGACTAGCGGGATACAATGAGCAGTTCTTC. As protein: CAISESMRLAGYNEQFF.

This chain connects TRBV5-1 to TRBJ2-1; 10 bases map to TRBD1. CDR1 and CDR2 (germline): SGHRS, YFSETQ. The CDR3 totals 15 residues. V lost 1 base, J lost 9 bases, and 7 bases stayed unmatched. The CDR3 region is CASSLFGTGDSEQFF. The DNA of the CDR3 is TGCGCCAGCAGCTTGTTTGGGACAGGGGATAGTGAGCAGTTCTTC.

This chain links TRBV7-8 with TRBJ2-2; weak D call: TRBD1 (5 bases). Germline CDR1 SGHVS, CDR2 FQNEAQ. Trimming shortened V by 1 base and J by 4 bases, and 19 bases separated the two germline ends. The CDR3 totals 18 residues. The CDR3 sequence is CASSLDSLSWGATGELFF. The CDR3 DNA is TGTGCCAGCAGCTTAGACAGTCTCTCGTGGGGCGCCACCGGGGAGCTGTTTTTT.

This clonotype was seen at least ten times. This chain connects TRBV29-1 to TRBJ2-7, with TRBD1 matching 8 bases. The CDR3 runs 12 residues. Trimming cost V 4 bases and J 3 bases; bases outside gene matches: 2. The germline V gene encodes CDR1 SQVTM and CDR2 ANQGSEA. The CDR3 DNA is TGCAGCGTTGGGACAGGGTACTACGAGCAGTACTTC. It yields the protein CSVGTGYYEQYF.

The chain couples TRBV15 to TRBJ2-5, with 10 bases matching TRBD2. The CDR3 length is 17 residues. J lost 5 bases, V lost 0 bases, and 9 bases had no gene match. Germline CDR1 is LNHNV and CDR2 is YYDKDF (reference sequence). The CDR3 protein is CATSRERTSGTLETQYF. CDR3 nucleotides: TGTGCCACCAGCAGAGAAAGGACTAGCGGAACCTTGGAGACCCAGTACTTC. Based on the CDR3 plus reference TRBV15 and TRBJ2-5, the full variable domain is DAMVIQNPRYQVTQFGKPVTLSCSQTLNHNVMYWYQQKSSQAPKLLFHYYDKDFNNEADTPDNFQSRRPNTSFCFLDIRSPGLGDTAMYLCATSRERTSGTLETQYFGPGTRLLVL.

The CDR3 nucleotides are TGTGCCAGCAGTCGAGCTAGCGGGGGGAACACCGGGGAGCTGTTTTTT. Translation: CASSRASGGNTGELFF. This chain connects TRBV7-2 to TRBJ2-2; TRBD2 agrees at 10 bases. The V gene end was trimmed by 6 bases and the J gene end by 1 base; junction bases not matched to a gene: 5. There are 16 residues in the CDR3. The germline gives CDR1 SGHTA, CDR2 FQGNSA.

J is TRBJ2-7 and V is TRBV4-2; D ambiguous. Trimming pared 0 bases from V and 1 base from J, leaving 16 bases between. The CDR3 is 17 residues long. The germline V gene encodes CDR1 LGHNA and CDR2 YNFKEQ. In DNA, the CDR3 is TGTGCCAGCAGCCAAGAAGCGTTTGGTACAGAGTCCTACGAGCAGTACTTC. Translating gives CASSQEAFGTESYEQYF.